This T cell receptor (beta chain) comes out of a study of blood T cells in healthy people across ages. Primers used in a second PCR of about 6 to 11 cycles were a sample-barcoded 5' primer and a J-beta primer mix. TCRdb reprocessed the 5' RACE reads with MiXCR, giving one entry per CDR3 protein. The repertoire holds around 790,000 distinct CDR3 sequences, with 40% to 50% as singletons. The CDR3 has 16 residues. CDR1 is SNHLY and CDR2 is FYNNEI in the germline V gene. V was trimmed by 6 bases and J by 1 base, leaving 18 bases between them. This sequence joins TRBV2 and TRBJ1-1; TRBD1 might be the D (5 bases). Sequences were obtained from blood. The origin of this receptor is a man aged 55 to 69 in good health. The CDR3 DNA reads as TGTGCCAGCAGCCCTCTCGCCAGGGCGACGAACACTGAAGCTTTCTTT. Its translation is CASSPLARATNTEAFF.